Below, 31 T cell receptor beta chains from the same sample are listed, as sequenced in a study of blood T cell repertoires in COVID-19. Assay: immunoSEQ multiplex PCR; the TCRdb copy retains only in-frame clones and omits some. The sample has about 300,000 clones; over 85% are singletons. Specimen: PBMCs or T cells enriched from blood (not recorded which). Receptors originate from a woman between 45 and 60 years old who had been exposed to COVID-19.

This sequence joins TRBV5-8 and TRBJ1-6; perhaps TRBD1 as D (5 bases). Trimming pared 0 bases from V and 12 bases from J, leaving 19 bases between. Germline V gives CDR1 SGHTS, CDR2 YDEGEE. This CDR3 is built from 16 residues. In nucleotides, the CDR3 is TGTGCCAGCAGCTTGGACAGGCTCGGCCTCAACGTACCCCTCCACTTT. It codes for CASSLDRLGLNVPLHF.

The CDR3 region is CASSPRGGANVLTF. The CDR3 DNA sequence: TGTGCCAGCAGCCCCCGGGGGGGGGCCAACGTCCTGACTTTC. The genes are TRBV7-9 and TRBJ2-6, with D possibly being TRBD2 (6 bases). Per the germline V gene, CDR1 is SEHNR and CDR2 is FQNEAQ (reference sequence). CDR3 length: 14 residues. V was pared by 5 bases and J by 4 bases, with 9 bases between. Looking up the rest from reference TRBV7-9 and TRBJ2-6 gives the full variable domain: DTGVSQNPRHKITKRGQNVTFRCDPISEHNRLYWYRQTLGQGPEFLTYFQNEAQLEKSRLLSDRFSAERPKGSFSTLEIQRTEQGDSAMYLCASSPRGGANVLTFGAGSRLTVL.

The chain couples TRBV6-5 to TRBJ1-6; TRBD1 matches 8 bases. The V gene end was trimmed by 6 bases and the J gene end by 5 bases; junction bases not matched to a gene: 6. Germline V gives CDR1 MNHEY, CDR2 SVGAGI. The length of the CDR3 is 15 residues. CDR3 nucleotide sequence: TGTGCCAGCAGGATGACAGGGGCTAATAATTCACCCCTCCACTTT. This sequence encodes CASRMTGANNSPLHF.

The chain carries TRBV6-5 and TRBJ1-6; tentatively, D is TRBD1 (6 bases). Germline CDR1 reads MNHEY; CDR2 reads SVGAGI. Trimming took off 6 bases at V and 3 bases at J, with 12 bases between the two ends. The length of the CDR3 is 15 residues. CDR3 DNA sequence: TGTGCCAGCAGACTAGGACAGTTCTATAATTCACCCCTCCACTTT. Protein sequence: CASRLGQFYNSPLHF.

V and J are TRBV28 and TRBJ2-7; TRBD1 matches 7 bases. The CDR3 is made up of 16 amino acids. Germline CDR1 is MDHEN and CDR2 is SYDVKM. J gave up 2 bases and V 5 bases, and 12 bases lay outside the gene matches. The CDR3 DNA reads as TGTGCCAGCAGTCCAGAGGACAGGTCAACGCCCTACGAGCAGTACTTC. It encodes CASSPEDRSTPYEQYF. Looking up the rest from reference TRBV28 and TRBJ2-7 gives the full variable domain: DVKVTQSSRYLVKRTGEKVFLECVQDMDHENMFWYRQDPGLGLRLIYFSYDVKMKEKGDIPEGYSVSREKKERFSLILESASTNQTSMYLCASSPEDRSTPYEQYFGPGTRLTVT.

This chain uses TRBV19 with TRBJ2-7; tentatively, D is TRBD2 (6 bases). The germline V gene has CDR1 LNHDA and CDR2 SQIVND (reference sequence). Trimming pared 6 bases from V and 5 bases from J, leaving 14 bases between. The CDR3 contains 13 residues. The CDR3 is CASSPGGVHEQYF. The CDR3 region has the DNA TGTGCCAGTAGCCCGGGCGGGGTCCACGAGCAGTACTTC.

The rearrangement uses TRBV28 and TRBJ1-1; tentative D call: TRBD1 (5 bases). V lost 1 base and J 2 bases, leaving 14 bases between the germline ends. The germline gives CDR1 MDHEN, CDR2 SYDVKM. CDR3 size: 16 residues. CDR3 DNA sequence: TGTGCCAGCAGTTTATCGGGACTCCTATCAAACACTGAAGCTTTCTTT. Protein: CASSLSGLLSNTEAFF.

This clone was observed a handful of times. The genes are TRBV5-8 and TRBJ1-2; 7 nucleotides match TRBD1. With V trimmed by 1 base and J by 3 bases, 3 bases remained unmatched. Germline CDR1 SGHTS, CDR2 YDEGEE. This CDR3 has 14 residues. The CDR3 sequence is CASSLTGVDYGYTF. For the CDR3, the DNA is TGTGCCAGCAGCTTGACAGGGGTAGACTATGGCTACACCTTC.

This CDR3 is CASSIGENSNQPQHF. In DNA form, the CDR3 reads TGTGCCAGTAGTATAGGCGAGAATAGCAATCAGCCCCAGCATTTT. J is TRBJ1-5 and V is TRBV19; D is ambiguous. The CDR3 contains 15 residues. CDR1 and CDR2 from the germline V gene are LNHDA and SQIVND (reference sequence). V lost 1 base to trimming and J lost 0 bases, with 7 bases between them.

This clone was counted between two and nine times. This chain joins TRBV7-2 and TRBJ2-1; 9 bases fit TRBD1. Trimming took 1 base from V and 5 from J; bases not matched to a gene: 6. The CDR3 is 16 residues long. Germline V gene data show CDR1 as SGHTA and CDR2 as FQGNSA. CDR3 DNA sequence: TGTGCCAGCAGCTTAGTCGCGGGACAGGGACACAATGAGCAGTTCTTC. It encodes CASSLVAGQGHNEQFF.

This rearrangement joins TRBV28 to TRBJ2-1; D perhaps matches TRBD2 (7 bases). Germline V lookup: CDR1 MDHEN, CDR2 SYDVKM. The ends were cut back, 3 bases at V and 2 bases at J, with 11 bases in the middle. The CDR3 totals 15 residues. The CDR3 reads CASSLGGPTYNEQFF. The DNA of the CDR3 is TGTGCCAGCAGTTTGGGGGGGCCGACCTACAATGAGCAGTTCTTC.

This clone showed up just once. Different DNA sequences within this sample yield the same CDR3. This chain links TRBV5-1 with TRBJ2-3, with 9 positions matching TRBD2. The V segment lost 0 bases and the J segment 0 bases; nucleotides outside the gene matches: 2. Germline V gives CDR1 SGHRS, CDR2 YFSETQ. This CDR3 is built from 16 residues. The CDR3, as DNA: TGCGCCAGCAGCTTGGTTAGCGGGGGTAGCACAGATACGCAGTATTTT. This encodes CASSLVSGGSTDTQYF.

J is TRBJ2-5 and V is TRBV30, with 7 positions matching TRBD2. The CDR3 extends over 14 amino acids. Germline trimming cut 0 bases from V and 9 bases from J; bases unmatched to any gene: 10. Germline V gene lookup returns CDR1 GTSNPN and CDR2 SVGIG (reference sequence). CDR3 protein: CAWSVSSGPVAQYF. CDR3 sequence (DNA): TGTGCCTGGAGTGTCTCTAGCGGCCCGGTAGCCCAGTACTTC.

The chain has TRBV10-3 and TRBJ2-3, with D maybe TRBD2 (6 bases). Germline lookup yields CDR1 ENHRY and CDR2 SYGVKD. There are 14 residues in the CDR3. The ends were cut back, 4 bases at V and 0 bases at J, with 8 bases in the middle. DNA for the CDR3: TGTGCCATCAGTGGCGGGGTGAGCACAGATACGCAGTATTTT. Translation: CAISGGVSTDTQYF.

This chain links TRBV5-1 with TRBJ1-6; 10 bases map to TRBD1. The CDR3 covers 19 residues. Germline V gene sequence: CDR1 SGHRS, CDR2 YFSETQ. Trimming took 0 bases from V and 2 from J; bases not matched to a gene: 8. Written as DNA, the CDR3 is TGCGCCAGCAGCTTGGGAGGGACAGGGGTCCAGGCCTATAATTCACCCCTCCACTTT. Translation gives CASSLGGTGVQAYNSPLHF. Full variable domain (outside the CDR3, taken from reference TRBV5-1 and TRBJ1-6): KAGVTQTPRYLIKTRGQQVTLSCSPISGHRSVSWYQQTPGQGLQFLFEYFSETQRNKGNFPGRFSGRQFSNSRSEMNVSTLELGDSALYLCASSLGGTGVQAYNSPLHFGNGTRLTVT.

The chain uses TRBV14 and TRBJ1-1; no firm D call. The V gene lost 4 bases and the J gene lost 3 bases, with 12 bases spanning the gap. The CDR3 covers 14 residues. CDR1 is SGHDN and CDR2 is FVKESK in the germline V gene. The CDR3 region has the DNA TGTGCCAGCAGCCGGATCGCCGGGGACACTGAAGCTTTCTTT. It codes for CASSRIAGDTEAFF.

This chain joins TRBV12-3 or TRBV12-4 and TRBJ1-2, with D possibly being TRBD1 (5 bases). The CDR3 has 13 residues. The ends were cut back, 2 bases at V and 8 bases at J, with 12 bases in the middle. DNA of the CDR3: TGTGCCAGCAGTTTAACAGGTCCCGTAGGCTACACCTTC. Its translation is CASSLTGPVGYTF.

This clone has just one count. This rearrangement joins TRBV6-1 to TRBJ1-1; D ambiguous. The CDR3 has 10 residues. The V end lost 1 base, the J end lost 13 bases, and 7 bases lay between the germline ends. Per germline, CDR1 MNHNS and CDR2 SASEGT. CDR3 sequence (DNA): TGTGCCAGCAGTGAAGAACTTGATTTCTTT. It yields the protein CASSEELDFF.

The chain links TRBV13 to TRBJ2-7; TRBD1 aligns across 8 bases. V was clipped by 5 bases and J by 3 bases; unmatched bases: 6. CDR3 length: 14 residues. CDR1 and CDR2 from the germline V gene are PRHDT and FYEKMQ (reference sequence). CDR3 DNA: TGTGCCAGCAGCGAGGGACAGGATAGCTACGAGCAGTACTTC. This sequence encodes CASSEGQDSYEQYF.

The chain has TRBV27 and TRBJ2-5; weak D call: TRBD2 (6 bases). The CDR3 extends over 15 amino acids. CDR1 is MNHEY, CDR2 SMNVEV, per germline (reference sequence). Deletions cut 1 base from V and 3 bases from J, with 12 bases between. The CDR3 region has the DNA TGTGCCAGCAGTTTATGGGGACCGGGGGAAGAGACCCAGTACTTC. It is translated as CASSLWGPGEETQYF.

This chain joins TRBV19 and TRBJ1-3; 8 bases are a match to TRBD1. With V trimmed by 3 bases and J by 2 bases, 3 bases remained unmatched. Germline-derived CDR1 and CDR2 are LNHDA and SQIVND (reference sequence). The CDR3 extends over 15 amino acids. The CDR3 DNA reads as TGTGCCAGTAGTATTGCGGGACAGGCTGGAAACACCATATATTTT. Translating gives CASSIAGQAGNTIYF.

The chain carries TRBV5-6 and TRBJ1-2; D perhaps matches TRBD1 (6 bases). Trimming removed 7 bases from V and 3 bases from J, with 19 bases in between. The CDR3 loop spans 15 amino acids. CDR1 SGHDT and CDR2 YYEEEE come from the germline V gene. The CDR3 DNA reads TGTGCCAGCCAGGACAGAAACACCTGGGACTATGGCTACACCTTC. Its translation is CASQDRNTWDYGYTF.

The V and J genes are TRBV5-1 and TRBJ2-7, with 10 bases aligning to TRBD1. V was clipped by 4 bases and J by 4 bases; unmatched bases: 5. Germline-derived CDR1 and CDR2 are SGHRS and YFSETQ. The CDR3 sequence is 14 residues long. CDR3 sequence (DNA): TGCGCCAGCAGCACAGGGACAGGGGAGTACGAGCAGTACTTC. Translation: CASSTGTGEYEQYF.

Turning to this clone: The same CDR3 is also encoded by other DNA sequences in this sample. V usage is TRBV6-5 and J usage is TRBJ1-4; 8 nucleotides match TRBD1. The CDR3 covers 14 residues. Germline V gives CDR1 MNHEY, CDR2 SVGAGI. The V and J ends lost 6 bases and 5 bases, in that order; junction bases with no gene match: 5. This CDR3 reads CASSDRGWNEKLFF. DNA of the CDR3: TGTGCCAGCAGCGACAGGGGATGGAATGAAAAACTGTTTTTT.

The chain joins TRBV5-4 to TRBJ1-2, with 7 bases fitting TRBD1. V lost 0 bases and J lost 6; bases outside the gene matches: 2. The CDR3 has 13 residues. Germline lookup yields CDR1 SGHNT and CDR2 YYREEE (reference sequence). CDR3: CASSLEGGHGYTF. CDR3 DNA: TGTGCCAGCAGCTTGGAAGGGGGCCATGGCTACACCTTC.

CDR3 amino acids: CASSQVQGYNEQFF. DNA for the CDR3: TGCGCCAGCAGCCAAGTTCAGGGATACAATGAGCAGTTCTTC. This chain joins TRBV4-1 and TRBJ2-1; tentative D call: TRBD1 (5 bases). The CDR3 extends over 14 amino acids. V lost 1 base, J lost 4 bases, and 8 bases lay in between. Germline V gene data show CDR1 as MGHRA and CDR2 as YSYEKL.

The rearrangement joins TRBV18 to TRBJ1-2, with D tentatively TRBD1 (6 bases). This CDR3 is 16 amino acids long. The germline V gene has CDR1 KGHSH and CDR2 LQKENI. Trimming stripped 2 bases from V and 4 bases from J, with 17 bases between. CDR3 nucleotide sequence: TGTGCCAGCTCACCAAAATCCGACAGGACCTCCTATGGCTACACCTTC. It yields the protein CASSPKSDRTSYGYTF.

The CDR3 DNA follows: TGCGCCAGCAGCCAGGTCCCTGACGGGGGATACGAGCAGTACTTC. It encodes CASSQVPDGGYEQYF. The chain has TRBV4-1 and TRBJ2-7; D may be TRBD2 (6 bases). Germline CDR1 reads MGHRA; CDR2 reads YSYEKL. Trimming took 3 bases from V and 4 from J, leaving 16 bases between them. The CDR3 covers 15 residues.

J is TRBJ1-1 and V is TRBV29-1, with 7 nucleotides matching TRBD1. CDR1 and CDR2 (germline): SQVTM, ANQGSEA. This CDR3 comprises 13 residues. The V and J ends lost 6 bases and 1 base, in that order; junction bases with no gene match: 5. The CDR3 DNA reads as TGCAGCGTGACCGACAGGGCGAACACTGAAGCTTTCTTT. This encodes CSVTDRANTEAFF.

The table lists this clone with a few counts. In the same sample, other DNA sequences code for this CDR3. The chain joins TRBV7-9 to TRBJ2-7; a weak D match, TRBD1 (5 bases). Trimming took 3 bases from V and 4 from J, leaving 7 bases between them. This CDR3 is built from 12 residues. Looked up from germline, CDR1 is SEHNR and CDR2 is FQNEAQ (reference sequence). The CDR3 bases are TGTGCCAGCAGCTTCCAGGGTTACGAGCAGTACTTC. Protein sequence: CASSFQGYEQYF. The full variable domain, its missing parts supplied by reference TRBV7-9 and TRBJ2-7, is DTGVSQNPRHKITKRGQNVTFRCDPISEHNRLYWYRQTLGQGPEFLTYFQNEAQLEKSRLLSDRFSAERPKGSFSTLEIQRTEQGDSAMYLCASSFQGYEQYFGPGTRLTVT.

As DNA, the CDR3 is TGTGCCAGCAGCTTGCGAGAGGGCTACACCTTC. Translation: CASSLREGYTF. This chain connects TRBV7-9 to TRBJ1-2; no clear D gene. CDR1 is SEHNR, CDR2 FQNEAQ, per germline (reference sequence). The CDR3 is 11 amino acids. Trimming took 3 bases from V and 8 from J, leaving 7 bases between them.